This passage covers 25 T cell receptor beta chains from one sample sequenced in a study of beta chain features in type 1 diabetes. Broader study findings: People with Type 1 diabetes carried modestly yet significantly shorter TCRB CDR3s in all four CD4+ subsets.

Of the isolated RNA, all was reverse transcribed, and so the sequenced material was expressed TCRB transcripts. Here immunoSEQ multiplex PCR was the method, and the copy in TCRdb shows in-frame clones only, minus some. The sample consists of 140,000 to 150,000 clones, 13% of them appearing once. These receptors are not linked to any known antigen. Sequencing was done on a sample of central memory CD4+ T cells from blood. Receptors originate from a man between 18 and 29 years old with type 1 diabetes.

Ten or more counts support this clone. The gene calls are TRBV6-5 and TRBJ2-2, with 9 bases lining up with TRBD1. This CDR3 has 14 residues. Losses at the gene ends were 6 bases for V and 13 bases for J; bases not matched to a gene: 12. CDR1 is MNHEY, CDR2 SVGAGI, per germline. The DNA for the CDR3 is TGTGCCAGCAGACCTGGGACAGGGATAAGTTGGCTGTTTTTT. This codes for CASRPGTGISWLFF.

A few counts support this clone. The chain uses TRBV14 and TRBJ2-1; 10 bases are a match to TRBD2. Germline V gene sequence: CDR1 SGHDN, CDR2 FVKESK. There are 19 residues in the CDR3. Losses at the gene ends were 2 bases for V and 0 bases for J; bases not matched to a gene: 10. DNA of the CDR3: TGTGCCAGCAGCCAACGTGGGAGCGGGGGGGCCCGCTCCTACAATGAGCAGTTCTTC. This translates into CASSQRGSGGARSYNEQFF. The full variable domain, its missing parts supplied by reference TRBV14 and TRBJ2-1, is EAGVTQFPSHSVIEKGQTVTLRCDPISGHDNLYWYRRVMGKEIKFLLHFVKESKQDESGMPNNRFLAERTGGTYSTLKVQPAELEDSGVYFCASSQRGSGGARSYNEQFFGPGTRLTVL.

This clone was seen a handful of times. The V gene is TRBV6-1, the J gene TRBJ1-6; D is undetermined. Trimming pared 3 bases from V and 8 bases from J, leaving 14 bases between. The CDR3 sequence is 15 residues long. CDR1 and CDR2 from the germline V gene are MNHNS and SASEGT. CDR3 region: CASSERESWDSPLHF. CDR3 nucleotide sequence: TGTGCCAGCAGTGAGAGGGAATCGTGGGATTCACCCCTCCACTTT.

In this sample, this clone turned up a few times. The rearrangement uses TRBV25-1 and TRBJ1-2; maybe TRBD1 (5 bases). The V gene's germline CDR1 is MGHDK and CDR2 SYGVNS. The CDR3 runs to 14 residues. With 3 bases removed from V and 3 bases from J, the gap between germline ends came to 11 bases. The CDR3 region is CASSDRERDYGYTF. CDR3 nucleotides: TGTGCCAGCAGTGACAGGGAAAGGGACTATGGCTACACCTTC.

Ten or more counts support this clone. V and J are TRBV30 and TRBJ1-1; no clear D gene. The V gene lost 5 bases and the J gene lost 0 bases, with 10 bases spanning the gap. This CDR3 is built from 13 residues. CDR1 and CDR2 (germline): GTSNPN, SVGIG (reference sequence). DNA for the CDR3: TGTGCCTGGGCAATTGACTTGAACACTGAAGCTTTCTTT. It specifies CAWAIDLNTEAFF.

Only a few counts were recorded for this clone. V gene TRBV13 combines with J gene TRBJ1-6; a weak D match, TRBD1 (6 bases). Trimming took off 3 bases at V and 7 bases at J, with 28 bases between the two ends. The CDR3 has 20 amino acids. Germline V CDR1 and CDR2: PRHDT, FYEKMQ (reference sequence). CDR3: CASSFGHRDTFWVPNSPLHF. CDR3 coding DNA: TGTGCCAGCAGCTTCGGTCACCGGGACACCTTTTGGGTCCCAAATTCACCCCTCCACTTT.

This sequence joins TRBV5-8 and TRBJ2-3; 11 bases line up with TRBD1. The CDR3 has 15 amino acids. Trimming at V came to 6 bases and at J to 0 bases, leaving 3 bases not matched to a gene. Germline V CDR1 and CDR2: SGHTS, YDEGEE. CDR3 DNA sequence: TGTGCCAGCAAGGACAGGGGGCCGAGCACAGATACGCAGTATTTT. It specifies CASKDRGPSTDTQYF.

V usage is TRBV2 and J usage is TRBJ1-4, with TRBD1 matching 7 bases. CDR1 and CDR2 (germline): SNHLY, FYNNEI. V was clipped by 7 bases and J by 8 bases; unmatched bases: 13. This CDR3 spans 15 amino acids. The CDR3 is CASIPTRTGYEKLFF. CDR3 DNA sequence: TGTGCCAGCATACCGACCCGGACAGGATACGAAAAACTGTTTTTT.

V gene TRBV4-1 combines with J gene TRBJ2-5, with D maybe TRBD1 (6 bases). The CDR3 sequence is 15 residues long. CDR1 and CDR2 from the germline V gene are MGHRA and YSYEKL. Between the trimmed V and J ends, which lost 2 bases and 5 bases, there was a span of 15 bases. The CDR3 is CASSQITGGQETQYF. For the CDR3, the DNA is TGCGCCAGCAGCCAAATCACCGGAGGACAGGAGACCCAGTACTTC.

This clone was picked up a small number of times. The same CDR3 can be traced to other DNA sequences in this sample. The CDR3 sequence: CASSPIQNTEAFF. The CDR3 coding sequence is TGTGCCAGCTCACCTATTCAGAACACTGAAGCTTTCTTT. This sequence joins TRBV18 and TRBJ1-1, with D uncertain. From germline, CDR1 is KGHSH and CDR2 LQKENI. V lost 3 bases and J lost 1, with 6 bases in between. The CDR3 contains 13 residues.

This clone was counted a few times. The chain joins TRBV14 to TRBJ1-1, with D unclear. V was cut by 1 base and J by 1 base, with 13 bases left in between. Germline CDR1 reads SGHDN; CDR2 reads FVKESK. This CDR3 spans 16 amino acids. Here the CDR3 DNA reads TGTGCCAGCAGCCAAGTAGGAAAGGGAACGAACACTGAAGCTTTCTTT. Translation: CASSQVGKGTNTEAFF.

This CDR3 is CASSPTGGFEPQHF. The CDR3 DNA follows: TGCGCCAGCAGCCCGACAGGGGGCTTCGAGCCCCAGCATTTT. The chain is built from TRBV5-1 and TRBJ1-5; 10 bases fit TRBD1. With V trimmed by 4 bases and J by 8 bases, 6 bases remained unmatched. The CDR3 is made up of 14 amino acids. Germline lookup yields CDR1 SGHRS and CDR2 YFSETQ. The whole variable domain, filled in from reference TRBV5-1 and TRBJ1-5, reads KAGVTQTPRYLIKTRGQQVTLSCSPISGHRSVSWYQQTPGQGLQFLFEYFSETQRNKGNFPGRFSGRQFSNSRSEMNVSTLELGDSALYLCASSPTGGFEPQHFGDGTRLSIL.

This sequence joins TRBV13 and TRBJ2-3, with 13 bases that match TRBD2. The germline V gene has CDR1 PRHDT and CDR2 FYEKMQ (reference sequence). This CDR3 contains 16 residues. V shed 5 bases and J 2 bases; nucleotides not matched to a gene: 4. DNA of the CDR3: TGTGCCAGCAGCCCAGGACTAGCGGGGGCCACAGATACGCAGTATTTT. Protein: CASSPGLAGATDTQYF.

The chain recombines TRBV30 with TRBJ1-5; TRBD1 is a possible D gene (6 bases). CDR3 length: 14 residues. The V gene's germline CDR1 is GTSNPN and CDR2 SVGIG (reference sequence). Trimming took off 4 bases at V and 2 bases at J, with 12 bases between the two ends. CDR3 coding DNA: TGTGCCTGGAAGGGGGAAGGGGGCAATCAGCCCCAGCATTTT. Protein product: CAWKGEGGNQPQHF.

The table lists this clone with many counts. The V and J genes are TRBV30 and TRBJ1-3; D remains unclear. Germline CDR1 reads GTSNPN; CDR2 reads SVGIG (reference sequence). V was shortened by 3 bases and J by 4 bases, with 4 bases between the two germline ends. This CDR3 is built from 11 residues. The CDR3 loop reads CAWSPGNTIYF. In DNA, the CDR3 is TGTGCCTGGAGCCCGGGAAACACCATATATTTT.

This clone was observed a few times. This chain joins TRBV28 and TRBJ1-5; 9 positions agree with TRBD1. V dropped 5 bases and J dropped 4; count of bases not matched to a gene: 9. Germline assignment: CDR1 MDHEN and CDR2 SYDVKM. The CDR3 has 16 amino acids. The CDR3 protein is CASSPDRTGANQPQHF. The CDR3 coding sequence is TGTGCCAGCAGTCCTGATCGGACAGGGGCTAATCAGCCCCAGCATTTT.

This clone has more than one count but fewer than ten. V is TRBV7-6 and J is TRBJ1-1, with D maybe TRBD1 (5 bases). The CDR3 has 14 amino acids. Trimming left V 3 bases short and J 1 base short, with 9 bases between. The V gene's germline CDR1 is SGHVS and CDR2 FNYEAQ. The CDR3 DNA sequence: TGTGCCAGCAGCTTGCGGCAGGGGAACACTGAAGCTTTCTTT. Translating gives CASSLRQGNTEAFF.

The chain carries TRBV10-3 and TRBJ1-2; tentatively, D is TRBD1 (5 bases). CDR1 is ENHRY and CDR2 is SYGVKD in the germline V gene. This CDR3 comprises 14 residues. The V end lost 8 bases, the J end lost 1 base, and 14 bases lay between the germline ends. The CDR3 loop is CAIEEGLNNYGYTF. CDR3 sequence (DNA): TGTGCCATCGAGGAGGGACTAAATAACTATGGCTACACCTTC.

With respect to this clone: The same CDR3 can be traced to other DNA sequences in this sample. This chain uses TRBV18 with TRBJ1-2; 8 nucleotides match TRBD1. The ends lost 3 bases at V and 6 bases at J; junction bases unmatched: 3. The CDR3 contains 13 residues. CDR1 and CDR2 from the germline V gene are KGHSH and LQKENI. CDR3 loop: CASSPTGVDGYTF. DNA for the CDR3: TGTGCCAGCTCACCGACAGGGGTTGATGGCTACACCTTC.

This rearrangement joins TRBV7-2 to TRBJ1-1; 8 positions agree with TRBD1. V lost 0 bases, J lost 3 bases, and 3 bases stayed unmatched. The CDR3 spans 15 residues. The germline V gene encodes CDR1 SGHTA and CDR2 FQGNSA. The CDR3 spells CASSLANRGDTEAFF. The CDR3 DNA reads as TGTGCCAGCAGCTTAGCAAACAGGGGGGACACTGAAGCTTTCTTT.

The chain is built from TRBV9 and TRBJ2-2; D is unclear. The CDR3 contains 13 residues. Germline CDR1 is SGDLS and CDR2 is YYNGEE. Trimming pared 6 bases from V and 5 bases from J, leaving 11 bases between. This chain's CDR3 is CASTYSATGELFF. The CDR3 DNA follows: TGTGCCAGCACATACTCGGCGACCGGGGAGCTGTTTTTT.

This clone was picked up many times. J is TRBJ1-1 and V is TRBV30; weak D call: TRBD1 (5 bases). Per germline, CDR1 GTSNPN and CDR2 SVGIG (reference sequence). CDR3 length: 14 amino acids. Trimming cost V 3 bases and J 5 bases, with 16 bases left between them. CDR3 sequence reads: CAWRMAGLRTEAFF. Written as DNA, the CDR3 is TGTGCCTGGAGAATGGCAGGGTTGCGGACTGAAGCTTTCTTT. The variable domain in full, with the rest retrieved from reference TRBV30 and TRBJ1-1, is SQTIHQWPATLVQPVGSPLSLECTVEGTSNPNLYWYRQAAGRGLQLLFYSVGIGQISSEVPQNLSASRPQDRQFILSSKKLLLSDSGFYLCAWRMAGLRTEAFFGQGTRLTVV.

The V call is TRBV7-2, the J call TRBJ1-1; D not resolved. Germline V gene data show CDR1 as SGHTA and CDR2 as FQGNSA. Between the trimmed V and J ends, which lost 4 bases and 1 base, there was a span of 13 bases. The CDR3 contains 15 residues. The CDR3 region has the DNA TGTGCCAGCAGCTCTCAGGTCTCGGGGAACACTGAAGCTTTCTTT. This translates into CASSSQVSGNTEAFF.

The chain links TRBV30 to TRBJ2-5; unclear D gene. The V gene lost 6 bases and the J gene lost 3 bases, with 5 bases spanning the gap. CDR1 and CDR2 (germline): GTSNPN, SVGIG (reference sequence). The CDR3 runs 10 residues. DNA for the CDR3: TGTGCCTGTTCGAAAGAGACCCAGTACTTC. Amino acid sequence: CACSKETQYF.

The V call is TRBV2, the J call TRBJ2-2; D gene ambiguous. The V end lost 3 bases, the J end lost 4 bases, and 0 bases lay between the germline ends. CDR1 SNHLY and CDR2 FYNNEI come from the germline V gene. This CDR3 spans 11 amino acids. The CDR3 loop reads CASSDTGELFF. CDR3 in DNA: TGTGCCAGCAGTGACACCGGGGAGCTGTTTTTT.